This is a list of T cell receptor beta chains from one sample in a study of human T cells and chemical hapten exposure. TCRdb reprocessed the RACE reads with MiXCR, giving one entry per CDR3 protein. The repertoire holds just over 90,000 distinct CDR3 sequences, with approximately 8.2% as singletons. The sample taken for sequencing was whole blood. Source of these receptors: a female donor in good health. Some clones in this sample may be carry-over from other donors' samples. Both conserved end residues are part of each CDR3. The D gene is left open where the match is weak. Clone size, where shown, is once, few, many, or a class for clones that have expanded.

J gene	clone size	D gene	V gene	CDR3 protein	CDR3 DNA
TRBJ1-5	many	TRBD1	TRBV28	CASTLQGAGNQPQHF	TGTGCCAGCACGCTACAGGGGGCGGGCAATCAGCCCCAGCATTTT
TRBJ2-5	-	TRBD1	TRBV5-1	CASSYSGTATQETQYF	TGCGCCAGCAGCTATTCCGGGACAGCGACACAAGAGACCCAGTACTTC
TRBJ2-6	few	-	TRBV7-8	CASSLFVAARYSGANVLTF	TGTGCCAGCAGCTTGTTTGTGGCAGCACGATACTCTGGGGCCAACGTCCTGACTTTC
TRBJ1-3	-	TRBD1	TRBV6-5	CASTGGPGNTIYF	TGTGCCAGCACAGGGGGACCTGGAAACACCATATATTTT
TRBJ1-5	-	TRBD1	TRBV2	CASTPDRADQPQHF	TGTGCCAGCACCCCGGACAGGGCGGACCAGCCCCAGCATTTT
TRBJ2-2	few	TRBD1	TRBV14	CASSPTGGRGELFF	TGTGCCAGCAGTCCAACAGGGGGACGTGGGGAGCTGTTTTTT
TRBJ2-5	many	TRBD1	TRBV5-1	CASSLEGTGHQETQYF	TGCGCCAGCAGCTTGGAAGGGACAGGTCACCAAGAGACCCAGTACTTC
TRBJ2-1	many	TRBD2	TRBV20-1	CSASLVGGYNEQFF	TGCAGTGCTAGTCTTGTCGGGGGGTACAATGAGCAGTTCTTC
TRBJ2-7	-	TRBD2	TRBV6-2/TRBV6-3	CASSFRRTSATREYF	TGTGCCAGCAGTTTCCGTCGGACTAGCGCAACTCGGGAGTACTTC
TRBJ2-7	-	-	TRBV7-2	CASSLGDGYEQYF	TGTGCCAGCAGCTTAGGTGACGGCTACGAGCAGTACTTC
TRBJ2-2	-	-	TRBV7-2	CASSRGYTGELFF	TGTGCCAGCAGCCGAGGGTACACCGGGGAGCTGTTTTTT
TRBJ2-7	few	-	TRBV5-1	CASSLDHNEQYF	TGCGCCAGCAGCTTGGACCACAACGAGCAGTACTTC
TRBJ1-3	few	-	TRBV29-1	CSAAGTLGNTIYF	TGCAGCGCGGCCGGGACACTTGGAAACACCATATATTTT
TRBJ2-7	-	-	TRBV21-1	CASSKVSGTETYEQYF	TGTGCCAGCAGCAAAGTGTCCGGGACAGAAACCTACGAGCAGTACTTC
TRBJ1-4	few	-	TRBV2	CASSEALLGDEKLFF	TGTGCCAGCAGTGAAGCGCTTTTAGGGGATGAAAAACTGTTTTTT
TRBJ1-1	many	-	TRBV20-1	CSAKQGNTEAFF	TGCAGTGCTAAACAAGGAAACACTGAAGCTTTCTTT
TRBJ1-5	-	TRBD1	TRBV6-2/TRBV6-3	CASSPGTAFATQHF	TGTGCCAGCAGTCCCGGGACAGCCTTTGCGACCCAGCATTTT
TRBJ2-2	-	TRBD2	TRBV7-2	CASSLQGGVTGELFF	TGTGCCAGCAGCTTACAGGGAGGGGTCACCGGGGAGCTGTTTTTT
TRBJ2-3	-	TRBD2	TRBV20-1	CSAPGLAPHLTSTDTQYF	TGCAGTGCCCCGGGACTAGCGCCCCACTTAACTAGCACAGATACGCAGTATTTT
TRBJ2-7	-	TRBD1	TRBV4-3	CASSQVNDRGCSHEQYF	TGCGCCAGCAGCCAAGTAAATGACAGGGGTTGTTCCCACGAGCAGTACTTC
TRBJ1-1	many	-	TRBV3-1	CASSRVGRDEAFF	TGTGCCAGCAGCCGAGTAGGTAGAGATGAAGCTTTCTTT